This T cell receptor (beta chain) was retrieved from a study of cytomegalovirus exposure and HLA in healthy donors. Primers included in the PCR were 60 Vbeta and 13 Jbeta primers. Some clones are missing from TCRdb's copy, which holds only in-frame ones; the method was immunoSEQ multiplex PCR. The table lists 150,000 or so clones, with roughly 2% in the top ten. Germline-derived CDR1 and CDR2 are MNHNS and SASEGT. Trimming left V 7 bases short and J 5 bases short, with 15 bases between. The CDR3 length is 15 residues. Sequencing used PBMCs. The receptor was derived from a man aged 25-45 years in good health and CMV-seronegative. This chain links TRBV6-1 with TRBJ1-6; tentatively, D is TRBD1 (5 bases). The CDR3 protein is CASKNQQDHNSPLHF. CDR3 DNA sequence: TGTGCCAGCAAGAACCAACAGGACCATAATTCACCCCTCCACTTT.